The next 23 T cell receptor beta chains were all read from a single sample in a study of technical replicates of blood from a few donors. Generated by immunoSEQ multiplex PCR, the TCRdb table keeps only in-frame clones and is missing some. The sample lists 45,000 to 55,000 clones; around 94% were seen once. The sample comprised T cells isolated from PBMCs. All receptors derive from a human donor in good health.

The chain is built from TRBV5-6 and TRBJ1-1; tentative D call: TRBD1 (5 bases). V lost 2 bases, J lost 1 base, and 6 bases lay in between. The CDR3 covers 13 residues. Germline assignment: CDR1 SGHDT and CDR2 YYEEEE. The CDR3 protein is CASSLRGNTEAFF. As DNA, the CDR3 is TGTGCCAGCAGCTTAAGGGGGAACACTGAAGCTTTCTTT.

V is TRBV7-9 and J is TRBJ2-5; 9 bases fit TRBD2. This CDR3 contains 16 residues. V shed 3 bases and J 3 bases; nucleotides not matched to a gene: 8. In germline, CDR1 is SEHNR, CDR2 FQNEAQ (reference sequence). CDR3 in DNA: TGTGCCAGCAGCTTGGGAGCGGGAGGATCAAAAGAGACCCAGTACTTC. It encodes CASSLGAGGSKETQYF. The full variable domain, its missing parts supplied by reference TRBV7-9 and TRBJ2-5, is DTGVSQNPRHKITKRGQNVTFRCDPISEHNRLYWYRQTLGQGPEFLTYFQNEAQLEKSRLLSDRFSAERPKGSFSTLEIQRTEQGDSAMYLCASSLGAGGSKETQYFGPGTRLLVL.

This chain links TRBV28 with TRBJ2-7, with a weak D call TRBD2 (5 bases). The CDR3 length is 16 residues. Trimming took 5 bases from V and 3 from J, leaving 20 bases between them. The V gene's germline CDR1 is MDHEN and CDR2 SYDVKM. The CDR3 region has the DNA TGTGCCAGCAGTCCCACCGCGCGCGAGAGGGACTACGAGCAGTACTTC. This gives the protein CASSPTARERDYEQYF.

The chain combines TRBV5-1 with TRBJ2-2, with TRBD1 as a possible D gene (6 bases). CDR1 and CDR2 from the germline V gene are SGHRS and YFSETQ. This CDR3 has 16 amino acids. The V gene lost 4 bases and the J gene lost 0 bases, with 13 bases spanning the gap. CDR3 protein: CASSPGARTNTGELFF. Here the CDR3 DNA reads TGCGCCAGCAGCCCAGGGGCCCGTACGAACACCGGGGAGCTGTTTTTT.

The chain joins TRBV7-3 to TRBJ2-1, with TRBD2 identical over 7 bases. With V trimmed by 4 bases and J by 8 bases, 5 bases remained unmatched. There are 13 residues in the CDR3. Germline values: CDR1 SGHTA, CDR2 FQGTGA. The CDR3 DNA is TGTGCCAGCAGCTCAACTAGCGTCGATGAGCAGTTCTTC. It is translated as CASSSTSVDEQFF.

This sequence joins TRBV5-1 and TRBJ2-3; the match to TRBD1 covers 7 bases. The J segment lost 1 base and the V segment lost 2 bases, leaving 1 base of the junction unmatched. CDR3 length equals 14 residues. CDR1 is SGHRS, CDR2 YFSETQ, per germline. The CDR3 bases are TGCGCCAGCAGCTTCACAGGGGGCACAGATACGCAGTATTTT. Protein product: CASSFTGGTDTQYF.

This clone was seen only once. The CDR3 region is CSARSHDTQYF. The CDR3 bases are TGCAGTGCTAGGAGCCACGATACGCAGTATTTT. The chain couples TRBV20-1 to TRBJ2-3; D not resolved. V was cut by 3 bases and J by 6 bases, with 7 bases left in between. The CDR3 consists of 11 residues. Per germline, CDR1 DFQATT and CDR2 SNEGSKA (reference sequence).

The V call is TRBV14, the J call TRBJ1-5; TRBD1 aligns across 9 bases. There are 14 residues in the CDR3. The ends lost 4 bases at V and 5 bases at J; junction bases unmatched: 3. Germline V gene lookup returns CDR1 SGHDN and CDR2 FVKESK. In DNA form, the CDR3 reads TGTGCCAGCAGCCGGGGACAGGGAGATCAGCCCCAGCATTTT. This codes for CASSRGQGDQPQHF.

J is TRBJ1-2 and V is TRBV6-6; 7 nucleotides align to TRBD1. V gave up 6 bases and J gave up 4 bases; unmatched junction bases: 11. CDR1 and CDR2 (germline): MNHNY, SVGAGI (reference sequence). This CDR3 spans 15 amino acids. In DNA form, the CDR3 reads TGTGCCAGCAGGAAGGGCACAGGGGCTTCCTATGGCTACACCTTC. Translating gives CASRKGTGASYGYTF.

In its sample, this clone was seen once. The genes are TRBV6-5 and TRBJ2-1, with D uncertain. The CDR3 is 15 residues long. V dropped 6 bases and J dropped 9 bases, with 21 bases sitting between them. Per the germline V gene, CDR1 is MNHEY and CDR2 is SVGAGI. In nucleotides, the CDR3 is TGTGCCAGCAGCTATAGGCCCCCTTGGCGAGGTGAGCAGTTCTTC. Translated: CASSYRPPWRGEQFF.

V gene TRBV7-2 combines with J gene TRBJ2-1; 15 nucleotides match TRBD2. The junction had 14 bases not matched to a gene; V was cut back by 4 bases and J by 10 bases. CDR1 SGHTA and CDR2 FQGNSA come from the germline V gene. The CDR3 covers 18 residues. This CDR3 reads CASSYLPRTSGRAGEQFF. The DNA for the CDR3 is TGTGCCAGCAGCTATCTACCGAGGACTAGCGGGAGGGCGGGGGAGCAGTTCTTC.

The V gene is TRBV5-4, the J gene TRBJ2-5, with TRBD1 identical over 10 bases. The J segment lost 10 bases and the V segment lost 0 bases, leaving 6 bases of the junction unmatched. This CDR3 region has 14 residues. Germline loops: CDR1 SGHNT, CDR2 YYREEE (reference sequence). This CDR3 reads CASSLGQGAPGQYF. The CDR3 DNA reads TGTGCCAGCAGCTTGGGACAGGGGGCGCCGGGCCAGTACTTC.

The chain couples TRBV6-5 to TRBJ1-1; D uncertain. CDR1 MNHEY and CDR2 SVGAGI come from the germline V gene. The CDR3 length is 12 residues. The V end lost 6 bases, the J end lost 4 bases, and 9 bases lay between the germline ends. The CDR3 is CASRRPGTEAFF. DNA for the CDR3: TGTGCCAGCAGAAGACCGGGCACTGAAGCTTTCTTT.

V usage is TRBV5-1 and J usage is TRBJ2-7; the match to TRBD1 covers 7 bases. The germline V gene encodes CDR1 SGHRS and CDR2 YFSETQ. CDR3 size: 15 residues. V was pared by 4 bases and J by 2 bases, with 9 bases of the junction left unmatched. The CDR3 DNA sequence: TGCGCCAGCAGCAGAGGACAGGCAGAGACCTACGAGCAGTACTTC. Its translation: CASSRGQAETYEQYF. Full variable domain (rest looked up from reference TRBV5-1 and TRBJ2-7): KAGVTQTPRYLIKTRGQQVTLSCSPISGHRSVSWYQQTPGQGLQFLFEYFSETQRNKGNFPGRFSGRQFSNSRSEMNVSTLELGDSALYLCASSRGQAETYEQYFGPGTRLTVT.

This rearrangement joins TRBV15 to TRBJ2-7; a weak D match, TRBD1 (6 bases). The germline V gene has CDR1 LNHNV and CDR2 YYDKDF (reference sequence). The CDR3 has 14 amino acids. The germline V and J ends were trimmed by 5 bases and 1 base, with 12 bases remaining between them. CDR3 amino acids: CATSAQDRSYEQYF. For the CDR3, the DNA is TGTGCCACCAGCGCTCAGGACAGATCCTACGAGCAGTACTTC.

V is TRBV6-6 and J is TRBJ1-5; 8 bases agree with TRBD1. The CDR3 runs to 14 residues. V was pared by 6 bases and J by 7 bases, with 8 bases of the junction left unmatched. Looked up from germline, CDR1 is MNHNY and CDR2 is SVGAGI (reference sequence). The CDR3 sequence: CASRRQGSEQPQHF. The CDR3 DNA reads TGTGCCAGCAGACGACAGGGGTCGGAGCAGCCCCAGCATTTT.

The genes are TRBV7-6 and TRBJ2-2; D unclear. The CDR3 covers 15 residues. V dropped 7 bases and J dropped 0 bases, with 12 bases sitting between them. The germline V gene encodes CDR1 SGHVS and CDR2 FNYEAQ. The CDR3 bases are TGTGCCAGCACCCTTCATGGGCCGAACACCGGGGAGCTGTTTTTT. Amino acid sequence: CASTLHGPNTGELFF.

The chain employs TRBV5-6 and TRBJ2-7; the match to TRBD1 covers 9 bases. The CDR3 runs to 15 residues. CDR1 and CDR2 from the germline V gene are SGHDT and YYEEEE. The junction had 9 bases not matched to a gene; V was cut back by 4 bases and J by 4 bases. CDR3 sequence reads: CASSPAWDRAYEQYF. CDR3 sequence (DNA): TGTGCCAGCAGCCCAGCATGGGACAGGGCGTACGAGCAGTACTTC.

The chain joins TRBV7-8 to TRBJ1-5, with TRBD1 matching 8 bases. V lost 2 bases to trimming and J lost 7 bases; unmatched junction nucleotides: 7. The CDR3 is made up of 15 amino acids. Germline V CDR1 and CDR2: SGHVS, FQNEAQ. CDR3 region: CASSLQPDRDQPQHF. The CDR3 region has the DNA TGTGCCAGCAGCTTACAGCCGGACAGGGACCAGCCCCAGCATTTT.

The CDR3 here is CASTYYSGESYNEQFF. For the CDR3, the DNA is TGTGCCAGCACTTATTACAGCGGGGAATCCTACAATGAGCAGTTCTTC. The chain combines TRBV6-5 with TRBJ2-1; 7 positions agree with TRBD2. Germline assignment: CDR1 MNHEY and CDR2 SVGAGI. There are 16 residues in the CDR3. Trimming took 7 bases from V and 1 from J; bases not matched to a gene: 10.

The J gene is TRBJ1-5, the V gene TRBV6-6, with TRBD1 matching 8 bases. The V and J ends lost 2 bases and 6 bases, in that order; junction bases with no gene match: 3. The CDR3 length is 14 residues. Germline loops: CDR1 MNHNY, CDR2 SVGAGI (reference sequence). The CDR3 reads CASSYPGGTQPQHF. The CDR3 bases are TGTGCCAGCAGTTACCCAGGGGGCACTCAGCCCCAGCATTTT.

This clone was observed a few times. The chain carries TRBV5-4 and TRBJ1-1, with TRBD1 matching over 11 bases. Looked up from germline, CDR1 is SGHNT and CDR2 is YYREEE (reference sequence). CDR3 length: 16 residues. V was clipped by 4 bases and J by 4 bases; unmatched bases: 9. CDR3 nucleotide sequence: TGTGCCAGCAGCACGTATACCGGGACAGGGGGCACTGAAGCTTTCTTT. This gives the protein CASSTYTGTGGTEAFF.

This chain uses TRBV10-3 with TRBJ2-1, with a possible D match to TRBD2 (6 bases). The V gene lost 8 bases and the J gene lost 0 bases, with 14 bases spanning the gap. This CDR3 region has 15 residues. CDR1 is ENHRY, CDR2 SYGVKD, per germline. The CDR3 is CAIPKTGSSYNEQFF. CDR3 sequence (DNA): TGTGCCATCCCCAAAACCGGGAGCTCCTACAATGAGCAGTTCTTC.